This T cell receptor beta chain was obtained from a study of shared clonotypes between healthy human individuals. Study-wide results and limits: Though the depth was large, rarefaction showed that sorted-subset sequencing was incomplete. Among the subsets, naive ones generally showed larger estimated richness than memory ones.

Concerning this clone itself: The antigen remains undetermined.

Some clones are missing from TCRdb's copy, which holds only in-frame ones; the method was immunoSEQ multiplex PCR. The table includes about 1 million clones, about 75% detected once. The sequence came from a young man in good health. The sequenced material came from memory CD4+ T cells sorted from blood. Noted subset: CD45RA-negative fraction.

The CDR3 region is CASSYSTYNYEQYF. The CDR3 coding sequence is TGTGCCAGCAGTTACTCGACCTATAACTACGAGCAGTACTTC. The chain has TRBV6-5 and TRBJ2-7; D gene unclear. Trimming cost V 0 bases and J 3 bases, with 9 bases left between them. The CDR3 is 14 residues long. CDR1 and CDR2 from the germline V gene are MNHEY and SVGAGI.